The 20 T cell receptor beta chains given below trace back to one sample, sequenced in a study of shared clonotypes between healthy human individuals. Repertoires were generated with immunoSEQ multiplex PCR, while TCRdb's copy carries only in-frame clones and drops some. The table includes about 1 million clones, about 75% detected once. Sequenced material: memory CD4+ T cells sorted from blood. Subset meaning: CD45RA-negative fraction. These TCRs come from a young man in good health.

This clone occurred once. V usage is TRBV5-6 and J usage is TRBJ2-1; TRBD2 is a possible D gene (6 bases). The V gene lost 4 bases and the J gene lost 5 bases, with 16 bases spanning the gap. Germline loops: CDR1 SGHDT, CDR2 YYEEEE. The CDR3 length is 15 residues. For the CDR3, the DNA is TGTGCCAGCAGCCCAGACTGGGCGGGAAACAATGAGCAGTTCTTC. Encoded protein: CASSPDWAGNNEQFF.

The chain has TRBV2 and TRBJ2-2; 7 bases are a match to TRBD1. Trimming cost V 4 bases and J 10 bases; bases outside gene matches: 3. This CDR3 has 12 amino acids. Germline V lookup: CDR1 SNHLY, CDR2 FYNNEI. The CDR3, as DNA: TGTGCCAGCAGTGCTGGACAGGAGGAGCTGTTTTTT. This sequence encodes CASSAGQEELFF.

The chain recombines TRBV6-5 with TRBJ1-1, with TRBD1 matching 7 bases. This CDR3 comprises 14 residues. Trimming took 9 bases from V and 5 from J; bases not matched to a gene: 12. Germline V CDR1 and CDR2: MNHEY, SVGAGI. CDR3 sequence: CASFGAGGKTEAFF. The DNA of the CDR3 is TGTGCCAGTTTTGGTGCAGGGGGAAAGACTGAAGCTTTCTTT.

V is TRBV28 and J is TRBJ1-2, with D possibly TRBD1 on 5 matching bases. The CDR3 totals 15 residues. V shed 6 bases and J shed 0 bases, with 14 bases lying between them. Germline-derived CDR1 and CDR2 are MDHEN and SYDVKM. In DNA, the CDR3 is TGTGCCAGCAGAGGGGAAGGGGCCCCTAACTATGGCTACACCTTC. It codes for CASRGEGAPNYGYTF.

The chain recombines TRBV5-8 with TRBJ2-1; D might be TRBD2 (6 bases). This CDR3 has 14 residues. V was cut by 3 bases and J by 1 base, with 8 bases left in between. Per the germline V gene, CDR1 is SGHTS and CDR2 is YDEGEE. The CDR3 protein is CASSSGDSYNEQFF. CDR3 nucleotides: TGTGCCAGCAGCTCGGGGGATTCCTACAATGAGCAGTTCTTC.

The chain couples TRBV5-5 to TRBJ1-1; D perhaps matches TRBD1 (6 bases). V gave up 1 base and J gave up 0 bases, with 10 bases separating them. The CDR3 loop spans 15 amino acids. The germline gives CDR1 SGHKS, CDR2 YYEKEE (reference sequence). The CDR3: CASSLSRQVNTEAFF. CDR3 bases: TGTGCCAGCAGCTTGTCCAGACAGGTGAACACTGAAGCTTTCTTT.

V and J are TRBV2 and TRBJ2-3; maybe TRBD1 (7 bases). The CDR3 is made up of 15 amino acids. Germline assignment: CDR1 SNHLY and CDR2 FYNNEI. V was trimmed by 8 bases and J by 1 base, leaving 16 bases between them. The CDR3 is CASLRGARGTDTQYF. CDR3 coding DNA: TGTGCCAGCCTCAGGGGGGCCCGTGGCACAGATACGCAGTATTTT.

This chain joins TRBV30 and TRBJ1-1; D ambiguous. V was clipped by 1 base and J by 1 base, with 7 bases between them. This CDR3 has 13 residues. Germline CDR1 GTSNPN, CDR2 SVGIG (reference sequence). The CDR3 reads CAWSGPGNTEAFF. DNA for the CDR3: TGTGCCTGGAGTGGTCCGGGGAACACTGAAGCTTTCTTT.

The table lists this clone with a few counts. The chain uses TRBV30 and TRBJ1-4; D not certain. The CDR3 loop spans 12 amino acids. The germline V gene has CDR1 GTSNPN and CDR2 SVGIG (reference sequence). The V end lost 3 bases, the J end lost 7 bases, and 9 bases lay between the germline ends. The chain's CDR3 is CAWSVYSEKLFF. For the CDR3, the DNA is TGTGCCTGGAGCGTATATAGTGAAAAACTGTTTTTT. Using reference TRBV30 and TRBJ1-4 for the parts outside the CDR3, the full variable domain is SQTIHQWPATLVQPVGSPLSLECTVEGTSNPNLYWYRQAAGRGLQLLFYSVGIGQISSEVPQNLSASRPQDRQFILSSKKLLLSDSGFYLCAWSVYSEKLFFGSGTQLSVL.

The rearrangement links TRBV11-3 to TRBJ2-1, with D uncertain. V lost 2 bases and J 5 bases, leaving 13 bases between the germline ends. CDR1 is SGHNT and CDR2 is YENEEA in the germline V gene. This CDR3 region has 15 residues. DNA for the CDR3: TGTGCCAGCAGCTTATCACTGTTTGGGGACAATGAGCAGTTCTTC. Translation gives CASSLSLFGDNEQFF.

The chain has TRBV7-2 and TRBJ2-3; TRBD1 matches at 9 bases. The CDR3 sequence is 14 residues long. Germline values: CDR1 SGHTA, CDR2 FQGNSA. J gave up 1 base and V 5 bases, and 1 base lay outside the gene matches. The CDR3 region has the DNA TGTGCCAGCAGCCGGACAGGGGGCACAGATACGCAGTATTTT. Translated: CASSRTGGTDTQYF.

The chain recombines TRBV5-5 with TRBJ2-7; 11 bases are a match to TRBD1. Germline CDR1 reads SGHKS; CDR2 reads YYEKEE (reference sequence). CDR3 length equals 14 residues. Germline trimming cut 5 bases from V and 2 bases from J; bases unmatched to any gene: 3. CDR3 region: CASRTDRGPYEQYF. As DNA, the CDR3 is TGTGCCAGCAGGACGGACAGGGGGCCCTACGAGCAGTACTTC.

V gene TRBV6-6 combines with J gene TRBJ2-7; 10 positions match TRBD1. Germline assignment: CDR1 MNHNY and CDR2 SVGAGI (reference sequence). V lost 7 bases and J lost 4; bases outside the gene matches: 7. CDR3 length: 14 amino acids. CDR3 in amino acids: CASIRTGGGYEQYF. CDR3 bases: TGTGCCAGCATTAGGACAGGGGGTGGGTACGAGCAGTACTTC.

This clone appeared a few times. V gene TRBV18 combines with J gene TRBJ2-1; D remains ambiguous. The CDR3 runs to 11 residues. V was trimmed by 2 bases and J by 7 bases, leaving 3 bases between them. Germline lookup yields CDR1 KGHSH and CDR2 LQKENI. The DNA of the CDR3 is TGTGCCAGCTCACCATCAAATGAGCAGTTCTTC. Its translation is CASSPSNEQFF.

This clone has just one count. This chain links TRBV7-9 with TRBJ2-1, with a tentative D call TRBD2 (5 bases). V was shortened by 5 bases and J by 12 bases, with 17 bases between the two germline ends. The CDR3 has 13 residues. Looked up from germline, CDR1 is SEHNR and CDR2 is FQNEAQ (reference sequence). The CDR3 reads CASSLGPAVWQFF. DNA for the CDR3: TGTGCCAGCAGCCTAGGACCAGCGGTTTGGCAGTTCTTC.

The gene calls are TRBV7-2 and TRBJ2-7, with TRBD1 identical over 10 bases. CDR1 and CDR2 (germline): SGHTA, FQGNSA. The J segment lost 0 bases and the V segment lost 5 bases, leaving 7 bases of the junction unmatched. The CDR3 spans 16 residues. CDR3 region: CASSPPTGGPSYEQYF. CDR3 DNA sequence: TGTGCCAGCAGCCCGCCGACAGGGGGCCCCTCCTACGAGCAGTACTTC.

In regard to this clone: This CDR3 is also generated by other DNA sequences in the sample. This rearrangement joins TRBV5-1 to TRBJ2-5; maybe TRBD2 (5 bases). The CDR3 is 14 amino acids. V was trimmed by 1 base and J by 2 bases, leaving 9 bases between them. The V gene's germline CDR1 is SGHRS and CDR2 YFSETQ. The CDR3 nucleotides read TGCGCCAGCAGCTTGTCGGGCGGGCAAGAGACCCAGTACTTC. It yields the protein CASSLSGGQETQYF.

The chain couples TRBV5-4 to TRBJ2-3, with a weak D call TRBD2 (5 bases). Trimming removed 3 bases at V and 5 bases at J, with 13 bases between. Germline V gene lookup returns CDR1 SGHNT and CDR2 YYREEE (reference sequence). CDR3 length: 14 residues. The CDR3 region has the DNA TGTGCCAGCAGCTCCCGTCGGGAAGGAGATACGCAGTATTTT. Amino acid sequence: CASSSRREGDTQYF.

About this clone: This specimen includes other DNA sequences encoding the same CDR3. The CDR3 loop is CASSLRGSTNEKLFF. For the CDR3, the DNA is TGTGCCAGCAGCTTAAGGGGATCAACTAATGAAAAACTGTTTTTT. V is TRBV7-2 and J is TRBJ1-4; maybe TRBD1 (5 bases). Germline assignment: CDR1 SGHTA and CDR2 FQGNSA. Trimming took 2 bases from V and 0 from J, leaving 7 bases between them. This CDR3 comprises 15 residues.

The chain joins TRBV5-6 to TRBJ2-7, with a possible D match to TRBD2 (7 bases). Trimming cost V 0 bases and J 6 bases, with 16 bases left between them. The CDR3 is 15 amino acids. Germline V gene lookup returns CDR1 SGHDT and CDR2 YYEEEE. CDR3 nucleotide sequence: TGTGCCAGCAGCTTGGTGGCGGGGGCTTGGGGCGAGCAGTACTTC. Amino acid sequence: CASSLVAGAWGEQYF.